This TCR beta chain was profiled in a study of T-cell memory formation after mild COVID-19. Study findings and constraints: A second wave expanding day 15 to 37 was CD4+-biased; contracting clones were balanced.

The ends lost 2 bases at V and 3 bases at J; junction bases unmatched: 4. This CDR3 has 16 amino acids. The germline CDR1 and CDR2 sequences are SGHVS and FQNEAQ. Notes on this clonotype: The antigen remains unidentified.

TCRdb itself ran the 5' RACE reads through MiXCR, one entry per CDR3 protein. Here the sample spans approximately 180,000 distinct CDR3 sequences, 16% being singletons. This sequence was found in an adult woman who had mild COVID-19 (a few samples of this study predate the infection). Cell type and time point are not known. Sequencing input: PBMCs or a T cell subset sorted from them (not recorded which). The chain employs TRBV7-8 and TRBJ2-1; 10 bases map to TRBD2. The CDR3 reads CASSLLAGAVYNEQFF. The CDR3 nucleotides read TGTGCCAGCAGCTTACTAGCGGGGGCCGTCTACAATGAGCAGTTCTTC.